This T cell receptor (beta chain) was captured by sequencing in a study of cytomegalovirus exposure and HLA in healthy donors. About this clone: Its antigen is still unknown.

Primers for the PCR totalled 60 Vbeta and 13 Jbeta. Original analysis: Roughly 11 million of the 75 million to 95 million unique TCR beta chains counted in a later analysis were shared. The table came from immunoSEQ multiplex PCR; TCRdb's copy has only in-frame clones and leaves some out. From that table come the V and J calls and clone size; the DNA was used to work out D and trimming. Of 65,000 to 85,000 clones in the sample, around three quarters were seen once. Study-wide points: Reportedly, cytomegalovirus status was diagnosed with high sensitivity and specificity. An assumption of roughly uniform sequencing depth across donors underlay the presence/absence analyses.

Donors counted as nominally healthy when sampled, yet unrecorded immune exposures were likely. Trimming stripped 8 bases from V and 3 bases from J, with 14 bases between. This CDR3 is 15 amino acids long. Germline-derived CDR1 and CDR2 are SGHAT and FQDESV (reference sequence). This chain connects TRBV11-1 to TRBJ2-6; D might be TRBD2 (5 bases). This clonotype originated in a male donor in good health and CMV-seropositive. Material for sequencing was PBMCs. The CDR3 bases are TGTGCCAGCGGTCCGGGAATAGTTGGGGCCAACGTCCTGACTTTC. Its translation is CASGPGIVGANVLTF.